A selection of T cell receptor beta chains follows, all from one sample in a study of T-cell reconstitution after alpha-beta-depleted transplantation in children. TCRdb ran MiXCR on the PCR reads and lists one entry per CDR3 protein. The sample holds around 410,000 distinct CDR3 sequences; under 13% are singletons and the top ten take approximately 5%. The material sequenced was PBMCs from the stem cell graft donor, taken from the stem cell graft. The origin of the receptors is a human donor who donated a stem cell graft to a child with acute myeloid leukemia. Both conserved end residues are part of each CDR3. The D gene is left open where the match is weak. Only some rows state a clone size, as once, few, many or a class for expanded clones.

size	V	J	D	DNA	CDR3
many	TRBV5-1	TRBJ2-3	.	TGCGCCAGCAGCCTCGGACAGTATACCGAGTTAAGCACAGATACGCAGTATTTT	CASSLGQYTELSTDTQYF
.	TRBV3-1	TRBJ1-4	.	TGTGCCAGCAGCCAATGGGGCGAAAAACTGTTTTTT	CASSQWGEKLFF
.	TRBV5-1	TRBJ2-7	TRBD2	TGCGCCAGCAGCCCTCGGAGGCGGGAGGAGCAGTACTTC	CASSPRRREEQYF
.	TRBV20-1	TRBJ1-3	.	TGCAGTCTCTTCTCCTCTGGAAACACCATATATTTT	CSLFSSGNTIYF
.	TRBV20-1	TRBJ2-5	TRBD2	TGCAGTGCTAGAGATTTGGCGCTAGCGGGACAAGAGACCCAGTACTTC	CSARDLALAGQETQYF
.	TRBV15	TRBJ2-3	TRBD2	TGTGCCACCAGCCGAGAACGTTTACTAGCGGGGGGGTCAGATACGCAGTATTTT	CATSRERLLAGGSDTQYF
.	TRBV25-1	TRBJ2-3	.	TGTGCCAGCAGTGAATTTACCCGCGATACGCAGTATTTT	CASSEFTRDTQYF
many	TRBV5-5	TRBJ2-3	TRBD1	TGTGCCAGCAGCTGGGACAGGGGAAGCACAGATACGCAGTATTTT	CASSWDRGSTDTQYF
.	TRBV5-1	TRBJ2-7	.	TGCGCCAGCAGCGGGGGGACAGCGAACAGGGACGAGCAGTACTTC	CASSGGTANRDEQYF
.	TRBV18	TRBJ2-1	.	TGTGCCAGCTCACCCATTGCAGGAGGGGGCCACAATGAGCAGTTCTTC	CASSPIAGGGHNEQFF
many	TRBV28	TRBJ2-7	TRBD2	TGTGCCAGCAGCCAAGGACTAGTAGTGCAGTACTTC	CASSQGLVVQYF
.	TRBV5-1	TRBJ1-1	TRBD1	TGCGCCAGCAGCACACTGAGACAGGGGCCCGCCAACACTGAAGCTTTCTTT	CASSTLRQGPANTEAFF
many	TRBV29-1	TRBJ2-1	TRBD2	TGCAGCGTGGCAAGGACTAGCGGGAGAAATGAGCAGTTCTTC	CSVARTSGRNEQFF
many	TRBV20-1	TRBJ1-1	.	TGCAGTGCCTTCAGGGAGTACACTGAAGCTTTCTTT	CSAFREYTEAFF
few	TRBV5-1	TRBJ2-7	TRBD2	TGCGCCAGCAGCTATAGAGTTAGCGGGAGCACCGAGCAGTACTTC	CASSYRVSGSTEQYF
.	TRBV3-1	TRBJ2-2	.	TGTGCCAGCAGCCAAGTGGGGGGCCCGGACACCGGGGAGCTGTTTTTT	CASSQVGGPDTGELFF
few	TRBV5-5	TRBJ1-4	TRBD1	TGTGCCAGCAGCCTAGACAGGGCCTCCGAAAAACTGTTTTTT	CASSLDRASEKLFF
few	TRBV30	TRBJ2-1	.	TGTGCCTGGAGCCTGTGGTGGGTGAGCTACAATGAGCAGTTCTTC	CAWSLWWVSYNEQFF
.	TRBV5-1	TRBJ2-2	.	TGCGCCAGCAGCCAAAGTCTAGCGTGGGGGCCTATGACCGGGGAGCTGTTTTTT	CASSQSLAWGPMTGELFF
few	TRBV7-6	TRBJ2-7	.	TGTGCCAGCAGCTTAGGCCCCCCCACGGGGCTAGCGATCTCCTACGAGCAGTACTTC	CASSLGPPTGLAISYEQYF
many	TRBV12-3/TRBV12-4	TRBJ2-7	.	TGTGCCAGCAGTTTTTTCGTAGGGATCCACGAGCAGTACTTC	CASSFFVGIHEQYF
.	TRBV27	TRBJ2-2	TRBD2	TGTGCCAGCAGTGTCTTACTAGCGGGGGGGCCCGACACCGGGGAGCTGTTTTTT	CASSVLLAGGPDTGELFF
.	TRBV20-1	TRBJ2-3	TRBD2	TGCAGTGCTAGAGCCACACTAGCGAACGATTTCACAGATACGCAGTATTTT	CSARATLANDFTDTQYF
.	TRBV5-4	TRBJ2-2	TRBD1	TGTGCCAGCAGCTCGCAGACAGGGGGTTTTACCGGGGAGCTGTTTTTT	CASSSQTGGFTGELFF
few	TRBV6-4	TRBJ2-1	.	TGTGCCAGCAGCCGGGACCCATCCTCCTACAATGAGCAGTTCTTC	CASSRDPSSYNEQFF
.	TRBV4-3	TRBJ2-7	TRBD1	TGCGCCAGCAGCCAAGACGCCCTGACAGGGGTACCGTACTTC	CASSQDALTGVPYF
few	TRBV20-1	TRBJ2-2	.	TGCAGTGCTCCCCGAGGGCCCGGGGAGCTGTTTTTT	CSAPRGPGELFF
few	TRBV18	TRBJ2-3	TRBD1	TGTGCCAGCTCACGGAAGGACAGGGGTGTTCTTGATACGCAGTATTTT	CASSRKDRGVLDTQYF
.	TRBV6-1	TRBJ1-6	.	TGTGCCAGCAGTGAATGGAGGGATTCACCCCTCCACTTT	CASSEWRDSPLHF
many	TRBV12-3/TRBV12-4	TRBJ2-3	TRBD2	TGTGCCAGCGGACCAGCGGGGGGCTCTAGCACAGATACGCAGTATTTT	CASGPAGGSSTDTQYF
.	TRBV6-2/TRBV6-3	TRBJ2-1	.	TGTGCCAGCAGTTACTCGAGAAAGGGACGGAGGCCACGACGGATAGACTACAATGAGCAGTTCTTC	CASSYSRKGRRPRRIDYNEQFF
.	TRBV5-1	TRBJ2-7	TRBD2	TGCGCCAGCAGCTCTACTAGCGGGTATTCCGAGCAGTACTTC	CASSSTSGYSEQYF
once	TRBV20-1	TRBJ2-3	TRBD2	TGCAGTGCTAGAGTAGCGGGAGGGCAGACGCTCCCCCCAGATACGCAGTATTTT	CSARVAGGQTLPPDTQYF